These 32 T cell receptor beta chains came from one sample sequenced in a study of OX40 agonist ivuxolimab in advanced cancers. Library prep was done by the immunoSEQ multiplex PCR assay. Entries here come from immuneACCESS through TCRdb and include only in-frame sequences with V and J called. Some clones fail to appear in such tables; in the studies checked, an unresolved V gene covers under half of the shortfall, and the cause of the remainder is unknown. Counted in this sample were tens of thousands of clones; approximately 90% of them appeared once. Clones ranked in the top ten supply more than 0.45% of the sample. The sequences come from CD4+ or CD8+ T cells sorted from blood, collected in a trial of the OX40 agonist ivuxolimab. These receptor sequences come from an adult with an advanced solid tumor such as melanoma, head and neck, liver or kidney cancer.

CDR3 coding DNA: TGCGCCAGAAGGAATCACGAAAAGGACATCACAAAATGGGTAGCGGGAGTCAACGAGCAGTACTTC. Its protein product is CARRNHEKDITKWVAGVNEQYF. This rearrangement joins TRBV10-1 to TRBJ2-7; TRBD2 matches 9 bases. This CDR3 has 22 residues. The germline gives CDR1 WNHNN, CDR2 SYGVQD (reference sequence). J was trimmed by 5 bases and V by 9 bases; bases with no gene match: 35.

The rearrangement joins TRBV28 to TRBJ2-2; the match to TRBD1 covers 8 bases. This CDR3 comprises 15 residues. CDR1 and CDR2 (germline): MDHEN, SYDVKM. The V and J ends lost 5 bases and 5 bases, in that order; junction bases with no gene match: 7. The DNA for the CDR3 is TGTGCCAGCAGTCTCGCAGGGGGCATTACCGGGGAGCTGTTTTTT. Translation: CASSLAGGITGELFF.

This clone was picked up one time. This chain joins TRBV4-1 and TRBJ2-1; the D gene is possibly TRBD2 (5 bases). Trimming pared 3 bases from V and 8 bases from J, leaving 14 bases between. The CDR3 is 14 residues long. In germline, CDR1 is MGHRA, CDR2 YSYEKL. The CDR3: CASSHGRTRDEQFF. The CDR3 bases are TGCGCCAGCAGCCACGGACGGACTCGGGATGAGCAGTTCTTC.

This clone was found a few times. The chain is built from TRBV7-9 and TRBJ1-6, with 7 bases identical to TRBD1. Germline loops: CDR1 SEHNR, CDR2 FQNEAQ (reference sequence). The CDR3 extends over 15 amino acids. V lost 5 bases to trimming and J lost 9 bases; unmatched junction nucleotides: 10. CDR3 sequence reads: CASSRAKGARSPLHF. CDR3 sequence (DNA): TGTGCCAGCAGCCGAGCAAAGGGGGCTCGTTCACCCCTCCACTTT. Full variable domain (remainder filled in from reference TRBV7-9 and TRBJ1-6): DTGVSQNPRHKITKRGQNVTFRCDPISEHNRLYWYRQTLGQGPEFLTYFQNEAQLEKSRLLSDRFSAERPKGSFSTLEIQRTEQGDSAMYLCASSRAKGARSPLHFGNGTRLTVT.

This CDR3 reads CASSPPTWGEQFF. The CDR3 region has the DNA TGTGCCAGCTCACCACCGACGTGGGGTGAGCAGTTCTTC. V gene TRBV18 combines with J gene TRBJ2-1, with no clear D. V was pared by 0 bases and J by 9 bases, with 9 bases between. Germline CDR1 is KGHSH and CDR2 is LQKENI. This CDR3 has 13 amino acids.

The chain carries TRBV6-5 and TRBJ2-7, with D possibly matching TRBD1 (6 bases). V gave up 5 bases and J gave up 2 bases, with 7 bases separating them. In germline, CDR1 is MNHEY, CDR2 SVGAGI. The CDR3 has 12 residues. The CDR3 bases are TGTGCCAGCAGTGGGACAACCTACGAGCAGTACTTC. As protein: CASSGTTYEQYF.

The CDR3 region is CAWRRGQGAQNSPLHF. CDR3 in DNA: TGTGCCTGGAGACGCGGACAGGGGGCTCAGAATTCACCCCTCCACTTT. The J gene is TRBJ1-6, the V gene TRBV30; TRBD1 aligns across 11 bases. This CDR3 is built from 16 residues. Losses at the gene ends were 3 bases for V and 7 bases for J; bases not matched to a gene: 8. CDR1 and CDR2 (germline): GTSNPN, SVGIG (reference sequence). The full variable domain, in which reference TRBV30 and TRBJ1-6 provide the parts outside the CDR3, is SQTIHQWPATLVQPVGSPLSLECTVEGTSNPNLYWYRQAAGRGLQLLFYSVGIGQISSEVPQNLSASRPQDRQFILSSKKLLLSDSGFYLCAWRRGQGAQNSPLHFGNGTRLTVT.

This rearrangement joins TRBV9 to TRBJ2-7; D is tentatively TRBD1 or TRBD2 (5 bases each). In germline, CDR1 is SGDLS, CDR2 YYNGEE. The CDR3 extends over 14 amino acids. V was cut by 2 bases and J by 2 bases, with 11 bases left in between. The CDR3 reads CASSVGPSPYEQYF. CDR3 DNA: TGTGCCAGCAGCGTGGGACCCAGCCCCTACGAGCAGTACTTC.

A few counts support this clone. Other DNA sequences within the sample encode an identical CDR3. V usage is TRBV5-6 and J usage is TRBJ2-5; D is perhaps TRBD1 (6 bases). Germline-derived CDR1 and CDR2 are SGHDT and YYEEEE. V lost 4 bases to trimming and J lost 5 bases, with 12 bases between them. The CDR3 totals 13 residues. CDR3 DNA: TGTGCCAGCAGCCTTGGTCAGGGGGAGACCCAGTACTTC. Its protein is CASSLGQGETQYF.

This chain links TRBV7-1 with TRBJ1-1; weak D call: TRBD1 (6 bases). TRBV7-1 is an ORF, with its function uncertain. The CDR3 length is 14 residues. V gave up 5 bases and J gave up 5 bases, with 15 bases separating them. The DNA of the CDR3 is TGTGCCAGCAGCGCCAATCGGGGGCGGACTGAAGCTTTCTTT. Protein sequence: CASSANRGRTEAFF.

The rearrangement uses TRBV7-2 and TRBJ2-1; D not resolved. The CDR3 contains 12 residues. V shed 4 bases and J shed 1 base, with 2 bases lying between them. The germline gives CDR1 SGHTA, CDR2 FQGNSA. CDR3 region: CASSYSYNEQFF. The DNA of the CDR3 is TGTGCCAGCAGCTATTCCTACAATGAGCAGTTCTTC.

This clone qualifies as large (0.1 to 1%). The DNA of the CDR3 is TGTGCCAGCAGGGACCGTAGGGATGGCTACACCTTC. As protein: CASRDRRDGYTF. The chain is built from TRBV6-6 and TRBJ1-2; D remains ambiguous. Germline V gene sequence: CDR1 MNHNY, CDR2 SVGAGI (reference sequence). The CDR3 is made up of 12 amino acids. V was clipped by 6 bases and J by 6 bases, with 11 bases between them.

Note on this clone: This may stem from a read error, because a much larger clone lies one nucleotide away. The gene calls are TRBV7-3 and TRBJ2-7; no clear D. Per the germline V gene, CDR1 is SGHTA and CDR2 is FQGTGA. Deletions cut 1 base from V and 4 bases from J, with 8 bases between. The CDR3 is 13 residues long. CDR3 in amino acids: CASSLSEEYEQYF. The CDR3, as DNA: TGTGCCAGCAGCTTAAGCGAGGAGTACGAGCAGTACTTC.

The V gene is TRBV6-5, the J gene TRBJ2-2; weak D call: TRBD1 (6 bases). Trimming shortened V by 8 bases and J by 6 bases, and 16 bases separated the two germline ends. Per germline, CDR1 MNHEY and CDR2 SVGAGI. The CDR3 is 14 residues long. The CDR3: CASRTEGEPGELFF. The CDR3 nucleotides are TGTGCCAGCCGAACTGAGGGGGAGCCCGGGGAGCTGTTTTTT.

CDR3 amino acids: CASSPNLVYGYTF. DNA of the CDR3: TGTGCCAGCAGCCCTAACTTAGTGTATGGCTACACCTTC. The chain combines TRBV28 with TRBJ1-2; D is unresolved. The CDR3 is 13 residues long. Trimming cost V 6 bases and J 5 bases, with 13 bases left between them. The germline gives CDR1 MDHEN, CDR2 SYDVKM.

The rearrangement links TRBV7-2 to TRBJ2-1; tentative D call: TRBD2 (7 bases). The germline CDR1 and CDR2 sequences are SGHTA and FQGNSA. V dropped 3 bases and J dropped 14 bases, with 26 bases sitting between them. The CDR3 is made up of 16 amino acids. CDR3 protein: CASSFLTSSGRGGEFF. In DNA form, the CDR3 reads TGTGCCAGCAGCTTCCTTACGAGTAGCGGAAGGGGGGGTGAGTTCTTC.

The chain joins TRBV6-5 to TRBJ1-5, with 10 bases that match TRBD1. Germline-derived CDR1 and CDR2 are MNHEY and SVGAGI. This CDR3 region has 14 residues. The trim removed 5 bases at V and 6 bases at J, leaving 4 bases unmatched. CDR3 sequence: CASSDRGLPQPQHF. The DNA for the CDR3 is TGTGCCAGCAGTGACAGGGGGCTTCCTCAGCCCCAGCATTTT.

The V call is TRBV2, the J call TRBJ1-1; D is perhaps TRBD1 (6 bases). CDR1 is SNHLY and CDR2 is FYNNEI in the germline V gene. Trimming left V 4 bases short and J 0 bases short, with 6 bases between. The CDR3 consists of 13 residues. The CDR3 region is CASSGQVNTEAFF. CDR3 in DNA: TGTGCCAGCAGTGGACAGGTGAACACTGAAGCTTTCTTT.

This rearrangement joins TRBV4-2 to TRBJ2-3; 8 nucleotides match TRBD2. From germline, CDR1 is LGHNA and CDR2 YNFKEQ. Unmatched junction bases numbered 6, after V lost 3 bases and J lost 1 base. The CDR3 length is 16 residues. CDR3 in DNA: TGTGCCAGCAGCCAGACCTCAGCGGGGGGCACAGATACGCAGTATTTT. It codes for CASSQTSAGGTDTQYF.

The gene calls are TRBV28 and TRBJ1-3; D gene unclear. This CDR3 has 12 residues. V was trimmed by 6 bases and J by 8 bases, leaving 11 bases between them. Germline V CDR1 and CDR2: MDHEN, SYDVKM. The CDR3 loop is CASSGLPDTIYF. The CDR3 coding sequence is TGTGCCAGCAGCGGCCTCCCGGACACCATATATTTT.

The CDR3 DNA follows: TGTGCCAGCGGTGCGGGAGGCTACACAGATACGCAGTATTTT. Its translation is CASGAGGYTDTQYF. The rearrangement links TRBV11-2 to TRBJ2-3, with 8 bases matching TRBD2. Germline CDR1 and CDR2: SGHAT and FQNNGV. This CDR3 spans 14 amino acids. V lost 8 bases to trimming and J lost 2 bases; unmatched junction nucleotides: 6.

This chain uses TRBV7-9 with TRBJ2-5; 11 bases are shared with TRBD2. The CDR3 has 14 residues. Germline V gene sequence: CDR1 SEHNR, CDR2 FQNEAQ (reference sequence). Losses at the gene ends were 5 bases for V and 5 bases for J; bases not matched to a gene: 4. CDR3 amino acids: CASSPRTSGETQYF. CDR3 DNA: TGTGCCAGCAGCCCCAGGACTAGCGGGGAGACCCAGTACTTC.

The chain has TRBV6-1 and TRBJ2-5; the D call may be TRBD1 or TRBD2 (5 bases each). Germline V lookup: CDR1 MNHNS, CDR2 SASEGT. The CDR3 has 16 amino acids. The V end lost 4 bases, the J end lost 5 bases, and 20 bases lay between the germline ends. The CDR3 here is CASSGRDPPPGETQYF. CDR3 bases: TGTGCCAGCAGTGGTCGGGACCCACCCCCGGGGGAGACCCAGTACTTC.

V and J are TRBV19 and TRBJ2-1; the D is unclear. The germline CDR1 and CDR2 sequences are LNHDA and SQIVND (reference sequence). Trimming cost V 5 bases and J 10 bases, with 18 bases left between them. This CDR3 comprises 14 residues. The CDR3 here is CASSLHPEQWEQFF. DNA for the CDR3: TGTGCCAGTAGTCTCCACCCGGAGCAATGGGAGCAGTTCTTC.

The rearrangement uses TRBV2 and TRBJ1-2, with D hard to call. V was trimmed by 7 bases and J by 2 bases, leaving 11 bases between them. Looked up from germline, CDR1 is SNHLY and CDR2 is FYNNEI. The length of the CDR3 is 13 residues. The CDR3 DNA is TGTGCCAGCAATCTCCGGACGAACTATGGCTACACCTTC. Encoded protein: CASNLRTNYGYTF.

The V call is TRBV7-2, the J call TRBJ1-3; no clear D gene. The CDR3 totals 12 residues. Germline V gene lookup returns CDR1 SGHTA and CDR2 FQGNSA. With 5 bases removed from V and 3 bases from J, the gap between germline ends came to 5 bases. The CDR3 coding sequence is TGTGCCAGCAGCCTTAGTGGAAACACCATATATTTT. Protein: CASSLSGNTIYF.

V is TRBV7-9 and J is TRBJ1-3; 7 bases are a match to TRBD1. The CDR3 length is 17 residues. In germline, CDR1 is SEHNR, CDR2 FQNEAQ (reference sequence). The J segment lost 0 bases and the V segment lost 7 bases, leaving 12 bases of the junction unmatched. Here the CDR3 reads CASTNPTGAYSGNTIYF. CDR3 nucleotide sequence: TGTGCCAGCACCAACCCAACAGGGGCATACTCTGGAAACACCATATATTTT.

The chain joins TRBV6-5 to TRBJ2-7, with a possible D match to TRBD2 (6 bases). Germline V gives CDR1 MNHEY, CDR2 SVGAGI. Trimming shortened V by 7 bases and J by 2 bases, and 12 bases separated the two germline ends. The CDR3 covers 13 residues. The CDR3, as DNA: TGTGCCAGCAACTCCCCGGGGGCCTACGAGCAGTACTTC. Its protein product is CASNSPGAYEQYF.

J is TRBJ2-7 and V is TRBV6-5, with a possible D match to TRBD2 (5 bases). V was shortened by 2 bases and J by 4 bases, with 9 bases between the two germline ends. Germline V gene lookup returns CDR1 MNHEY and CDR2 SVGAGI. CDR3 size: 13 residues. The chain's CDR3 is CASSYRDSYEQYF. CDR3 DNA: TGTGCCAGCAGTTACCGGGATTCGTACGAGCAGTACTTC.

J is TRBJ2-7 and V is TRBV6-6; D call uncertain. The germline V gene encodes CDR1 MNHNY and CDR2 SVGAGI (reference sequence). V lost 2 bases to trimming and J lost 6 bases, with 14 bases between them. The CDR3 extends over 14 amino acids. CDR3 coding DNA: TGTGCCAGCAGTTACGCGGCCCAACCACCCGAGCAGTACTTC. Protein: CASSYAAQPPEQYF.

J is TRBJ2-5 and V is TRBV6-1; 7 nucleotides agree with TRBD2. Unmatched junction bases numbered 14, after V lost 4 bases and J lost 0 bases. Looked up from germline, CDR1 is MNHNS and CDR2 is SASEGT. The CDR3 runs to 18 residues. The CDR3 DNA sequence: TGTGCCAGCAGTGCCGAATCCGGACTAGAGGGGAACCAAGAGACCCAGTACTTC. The encoded protein is CASSAESGLEGNQETQYF.

This chain joins TRBV11-3 and TRBJ2-7; maybe TRBD2 (6 bases). With 5 bases removed from V and 2 bases from J, the gap between germline ends came to 13 bases. CDR3 size: 14 residues. Per germline, CDR1 SGHNT and CDR2 YENEEA. In DNA, the CDR3 is TGTGCCAGCAGCCCGGAGCGGGTACCCTACGAGCAGTACTTC. Its translation is CASSPERVPYEQYF.